This TCR beta chain was identified during a study of blood T cell repertoires in COVID-19. Across the study: Researchers got acute and convalescent COVID-19 samples from the United States, Italy and Spain. Nucleic acid was either cDNA or gDNA, and it came from T cells, B-cell-depleted T cells, or PBMCs.

V was cut by 3 bases and J by 10 bases, with 16 bases left in between. CDR3 length equals 14 residues. Germline CDR1 LGHNA, CDR2 YSLEER. Methods used by the authors: For nucleated cells, counts were estimated from reference gene primer amplification. The data were produced by immunoSEQ multiplex PCR, yet TCRdb's version contains in-frame clones alone and is incomplete. The D gene and trimming were derived from the DNA, and the V and J assignments and clone size from that table. This table holds around 42,000 clones, around 86% found once. This chain connects TRBV4-3 to TRBJ2-1, with D possibly matching TRBD2 (7 bases). Sample: peripheral blood. The TCR originated in a woman of 80 years or more with acute or convalescent COVID-19. The CDR3 nucleotides read TGCGCCAGCAGCCACGGGCGGGGGCTACGCGAGCAGTTCTTC. This translates into CASSHGRGLREQFF.